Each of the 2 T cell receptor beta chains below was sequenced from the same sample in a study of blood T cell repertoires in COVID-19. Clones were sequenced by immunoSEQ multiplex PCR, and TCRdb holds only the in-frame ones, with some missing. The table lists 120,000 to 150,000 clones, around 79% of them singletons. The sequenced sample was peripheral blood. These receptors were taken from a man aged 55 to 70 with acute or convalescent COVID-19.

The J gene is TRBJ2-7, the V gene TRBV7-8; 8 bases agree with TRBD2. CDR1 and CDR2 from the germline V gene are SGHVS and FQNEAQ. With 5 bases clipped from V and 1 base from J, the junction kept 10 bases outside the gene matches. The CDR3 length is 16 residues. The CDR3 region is CASSGGVREVSYEQYF. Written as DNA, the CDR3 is TGTGCCAGCAGCGGGGGGGTGCGGGAGGTGTCCTACGAGCAGTACTTC. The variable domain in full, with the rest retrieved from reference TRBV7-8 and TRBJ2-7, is GAGVSQSPRYKVAKRGQDVALRCDPISGHVSLFWYQQALGQGPEFLTYFQNEAQLDKSGLPSDRFFAERPEGSVSTLKIQRTQQEDSAVYLCASSGGVREVSYEQYFGPGTRLTVT.

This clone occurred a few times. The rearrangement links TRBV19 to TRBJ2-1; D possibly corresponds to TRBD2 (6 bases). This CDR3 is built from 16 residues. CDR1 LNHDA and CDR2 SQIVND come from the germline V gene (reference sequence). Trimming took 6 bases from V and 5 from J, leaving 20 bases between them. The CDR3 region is CASSSLRRLANNEQFF. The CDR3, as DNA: TGTGCCAGTAGCTCTCTCCGGCGGCTAGCGAACAATGAGCAGTTCTTC.